Listed below are T cell receptor beta chains from one sample, sequenced in a study of blood T cell repertoires in COVID-19. TCRdb's table, derived via immunoSEQ multiplex PCR, lists solely in-frame clones and lacks some. Of 40,000 to 50,000 clones listed, 85% to 90% are singletons. Sample: peripheral blood. The source is a man in his sixties or seventies with acute or convalescent COVID-19. Both conserved end residues are part of each CDR3. The D gene is left open where the match is weak. Clone size is not always given. Where it is, it says once, few, many or a class for expanded clones.

v_call,d_call,j_call,clone_size,cdr3_aa,cdr3_nt
TRBV7-2,TRBD1,TRBJ2-5,NA,CASSLQQGAQETQYF,TGTGCCAGCAGCTTACAACAGGGGGCGCAAGAGACCCAGTACTTC
TRBV3-1/TRBV3-2,TRBD2,TRBJ2-7,NA,CASSQERSGDVYEQYF,TGTGCCAGCAGCCAAGAGCGAAGCGGGGACGTCTACGAGCAGTACTTC
TRBV19,NA,TRBJ1-4,NA,CASSNGGRPIGKLFF,TGTGCCAGTAGTAATGGAGGGAGGCCCATTGGAAAACTGTTTTTT
TRBV5-1,NA,TRBJ2-2,NA,CASSLLGADTGELFF,TGCGCCAGCAGCTTACTGGGGGCCGACACCGGGGAGCTGTTTTTT
TRBV2,TRBD2,TRBJ2-7,medium-sized,CASSPTSGLVYEQYF,TGTGCCAGCAGTCCAACCTCCGGACTAGTCTACGAGCAGTACTTC
TRBV4-1,TRBD2,TRBJ2-1,NA,CASSPSGGASYNEQFF,TGCGCCAGCAGCCCTAGCGGGGGGGCCTCCTACAATGAGCAGTTCTTC
TRBV9,TRBD2,TRBJ2-5,once,CASSGRLAGGQETQYF,TGTGCCAGCAGCGGAAGACTAGCGGGAGGACAAGAGACCCAGTACTTC
TRBV5-1,NA,TRBJ2-1,few,CASSLVEYRMFF,TGCGCCAGCAGCTTGGTAGAATACCGCATGTTCTTC
TRBV4-1,NA,TRBJ2-7,NA,CASSQDEFSEQYF,TGCGCCAGCAGCCAAGACGAGTTCTCCGAGCAGTACTTC
TRBV18,NA,TRBJ1-1,NA,CASSPAAETEAFF,TGTGCCAGCTCCCCTGCAGCGGAAACTGAAGCTTTCTTT
TRBV18,NA,TRBJ1-5,NA,CASSTGNQPQHF,TGTGCCAGCTCTACAGGGAATCAGCCCCAGCATTTT